One and the same sample provided the 11 T cell receptor beta chains below, sequenced in a study of T cell responses to AZD1222 COVID-19 vaccine. TCRdb's copy holds only in-frame clones and misses some; the assay was immunoSEQ multiplex PCR. The sample has around 91,000 clones, roughly 84% seen once; the top ten hold 15% to 20%. The sequenced sample was peripheral blood, obtained on day 0 of AZD1222 vaccination. The receptors originated from an adult in good health.

This sequence joins TRBV19 and TRBJ2-7; TRBD2 matches 10 bases. CDR3 size: 17 residues. The germline V gene encodes CDR1 LNHDA and CDR2 SQIVND (reference sequence). J gave up 2 bases and V 1 base, and 8 bases lay outside the gene matches. As DNA, the CDR3 is TGTGCCAGTAGTATAGGGTACGGACTAGCGGCAACCTACGAGCAGTACTTC. Its protein product is CASSIGYGLAATYEQYF. Combining the CDR3 with reference TRBV19 and TRBJ2-7 gives the whole variable domain DGGITQSPKYLFRKEGQNVTLSCEQNLNHDAMYWYRQDPGQGLRLIYYSQIVNDFQKGDIAEGYSVSREKKESFPLTVTSAQKNPTAFYLCASSIGYGLAATYEQYFGPGTRLTVT.

The rearrangement links TRBV19 to TRBJ1-1; D is perhaps TRBD1 (6 bases). Germline values: CDR1 LNHDA, CDR2 SQIVND (reference sequence). The CDR3 extends over 13 amino acids. V gave up 6 bases and J gave up 0 bases, with 8 bases separating them. In DNA form, the CDR3 reads TGTGCCAGTAGAGGACAGTTGAACACTGAAGCTTTCTTT. This gives the protein CASRGQLNTEAFF.

CDR3 coding DNA: TGTGCCAGCTCACCACCCGCGGGACAGGGGGCGCATACTGAAGCTTTCTTT. Its translation: CASSPPAGQGAHTEAFF. The genes are TRBV18 and TRBJ1-1; 12 bases fit TRBD1. V gave up 0 bases and J gave up 5 bases; unmatched junction bases: 7. Germline CDR1 KGHSH, CDR2 LQKENI. The CDR3 is made up of 17 amino acids.

In the case of this clone: At one of its ends the junction is not consistent with the germline gene, which may arise from a read error. This sequence joins TRBV18 and TRBJ2-7; a possible D gene is TRBD1 (6 bases). CDR3 length: 12 residues. Germline V gene lookup returns CDR1 KGHSH and CDR2 LQKENI. The CDR3 nucleotides read TGTGCCAGCTCGCCACAGGGTAACGAGCAGTACTTC. It translates to CASSPQGNEQYF. The full variable domain, its missing parts supplied by reference TRBV18 and TRBJ2-7, is NAGVMQNPRHLVRRRGQEARLRCSPMKGHSHVYWYRQLPEEGLKFMVYLQKENIIDESGMPKERFSAEFPKEGPSILRIQQVVRGDSAAYFCASSPQGNEQYFGPGTRLTVT.

The chain couples TRBV7-9 to TRBJ2-3; no firm D call. CDR1 is SEHNR, CDR2 FQNEAQ, per germline (reference sequence). Trimming left V 7 bases short and J 4 bases short, with 24 bases between. This CDR3 is 17 amino acids long. CDR3 DNA: TGTGCCAGCACCAGAACCGGATCTATAATCGTTCCAGATACGCAGTATTTT. The encoded protein is CASTRTGSIIVPDTQYF.

The chain carries TRBV5-4 and TRBJ1-3; D is ambiguous. The ends were cut back, 5 bases at V and 0 bases at J, with 12 bases in the middle. Germline assignment: CDR1 SGHNT and CDR2 YYREEE (reference sequence). This CDR3 is built from 15 residues. The CDR3: CASSFGRDSGNTIYF. As DNA, the CDR3 is TGTGCCAGCAGTTTTGGACGGGACTCTGGAAACACCATATATTTT.

V usage is TRBV9 and J usage is TRBJ1-2, with 7 positions matching TRBD1. Unmatched junction bases numbered 12, after V lost 4 bases and J lost 0 bases. Germline CDR1 SGDLS, CDR2 YYNGEE. The CDR3 covers 17 residues. DNA for the CDR3: TGTGCCAGCAGCAGTCCTTGGACAGGACCTCCTAACTATGGCTACACCTTC. Translating it yields CASSSPWTGPPNYGYTF.

The CDR3 protein is CASSLDTMNTEAFF. CDR3 in DNA: TGTGCCAGCAGTCTGGACACCATGAACACTGAAGCTTTCTTT. The chain is built from TRBV6-2 or TRBV6-3 and TRBJ1-1; perhaps TRBD1 as D (5 bases). The CDR3 has 14 amino acids. Trimming shortened V by 5 bases and J by 0 bases, and 10 bases separated the two germline ends. The germline V gene has CDR1 MNHEY and CDR2 SVGEGT.

In regard to this clone: The CDR3 carries no conserved terminal phenylalanine or tryptophan, so it likely arises from a read error. The DNA is omitted, as the CDR3 cannot be located on it reliably, and the CDR3 follows TCRdb's listing. This CDR3 is CSADRTGWD. The chain joins TRBV20-1 to TRBJ1-1; the table's D call of TRBD1 was not tested on the DNA. Germline V gene sequence: CDR1 DFQATT, CDR2 SNEGSKA (reference sequence). The CDR3 is 9 amino acids long, termini counted.

The rearrangement uses TRBV7-9 and TRBJ2-1, with D uncertain. Trimming shortened V by 4 bases and J by 10 bases, and 11 bases separated the two germline ends. CDR1 and CDR2 (germline): SEHNR, FQNEAQ (reference sequence). This CDR3 comprises 12 residues. CDR3 protein: CASSSTLREQFF. In nucleotides, the CDR3 is TGTGCCAGCAGCTCGACCCTTCGCGAGCAGTTCTTC. Full variable domain (outside the CDR3, taken from reference TRBV7-9 and TRBJ2-1): DTGVSQNPRHKITKRGQNVTFRCDPISEHNRLYWYRQTLGQGPEFLTYFQNEAQLEKSRLLSDRFSAERPKGSFSTLEIQRTEQGDSAMYLCASSSTLREQFFGPGTRLTVL.

To note about this clone: The junction shows a germline mismatch at one end, possibly a read error. This sequence joins TRBV18 and TRBJ2-3, with D unclear. The CDR3 extends over 12 amino acids. Germline V gene data show CDR1 as KGHSH and CDR2 as LQKENI. The CDR3 sequence: CASSPPTDTQYF. The CDR3 bases are TGTGCCAGCTCTCCACCCACAGATACGCAGTATTTT.